This T cell receptor (beta chain) appears in the sequencing data of a study of T cells after yellow fever vaccination. This clonotype was counted between two and nine times. One entry per CDR3 protein, called by TCRdb with MiXCR from the 5' RACE reads. This table holds 120,000 or so distinct CDR3 sequences, roughly 15% found once. The sequences come from CD8+ T cells sorted from PBMCs, collected 5 days after the yellow fever booster vaccination. The TCR sequence derives from a man aged 18 to 35 who received the YFV17D yellow fever vaccine.

CDR3 nucleotides: TGCAGCGTTGTGGGGGACAGGGCCAGCTGGGGGATCCAAGAGACCCAGTACTTC. It yields the protein CSVVGDRASWGIQETQYF. This chain joins TRBV29-1 and TRBJ2-5; 9 bases are a match to TRBD1. V was pared by 4 bases and J by 1 base, with 16 bases of the junction left unmatched. CDR1 is SQVTM, CDR2 ANQGSEA, per germline. The CDR3 totals 18 residues.